This entry features one T cell receptor beta chain sequence. The source of the sample is a study of T-cell reconstitution after alpha-beta-depleted transplantation in children. TCRbeta library construction was performed incorporating unique molecular identifiers. TCRdb used MiXCR to reprocess the PCR reads, holding one entry per CDR3 protein. The sample holds about 90,000 distinct CDR3 sequences, about 16% seen once. The CDR3 consists of 13 residues. The germline V and J ends were trimmed by 4 bases and 4 bases, with 10 bases remaining between them. Germline lookup yields CDR1 MNHEY and CDR2 SMNVEV (reference sequence).

This chain joins TRBV27 and TRBJ1-1, with D possibly being TRBD1 (5 bases). The receptor was derived from a male patient aged 2 to 9 who had a stem cell transplant for acute lymphoblastic leukemia, so the T cells may come from the graft donor. Here the sequenced sample was PBMCs, mostly from graft donor cells, taken 180 days after TCRalphabeta/CD19-depleted stem cell transplant. The CDR3 here is CASSSTRATEAFF. CDR3 coding DNA: TGTGCCAGCAGTTCGACCAGGGCCACTGAAGCTTTCTTT.